These T cell receptor beta chains were read from a single sample in a study of CD8+CD57+ T cells in acquired aplastic anemia. Using its own MiXCR run on the reads, TCRdb lists one record per CDR3 protein. Of about 98,000 distinct CDR3 sequences listed, around two thirds were seen once; the top ten hold 60% to 80%. The sequencing input was sorted CD4+, CD8+, or CD8+CD57+ T cells (not recorded which) from PBMCs. Source of these receptors: a human donor with aplastic anemia. The CDR3 runs from the conserved cysteine through the conserved F or W. A D gene is named only where the DNA matches it firmly. Only part of the rows carry a size: once, few, many, or a class if the clone is expanded.

>TRBV5-8|many|.|TRBJ2-7
TGTGCCAGCAGCGTACGTCCAGGGCCAGGCTACGAGCAGTACTTC
CASSVRPGPGYEQYF
>TRBV11-2|.|TRBD1|TRBJ1-2
TGTGCCAGCAGCCAACAGGCCCCCGGGACAGGTACTGGCTACACCTTC
CASSQQAPGTGTGYTF
>TRBV29-1|.|TRBD2|TRBJ2-7
TGCAGCGTTGAGAGATTAGCGGGAGAAGCGTACGAGCAGTACTTC
CSVERLAGEAYEQYF
>TRBV16|many|TRBD1|TRBJ2-7
TGTGCCAGCAGCCAACCCGACAGGGGGCAAGGCGAGCAGTACTTC
CASSQPDRGQGEQYF
>TRBV15|.|.|TRBJ1-2
TGTGCCACCAGCAGAGATCGGGGGACGGATTTTGGGGACGACTACACCTTC
CATSRDRGTDFGDDYTF
>TRBV2|.|TRBD1|TRBJ1-5
TGTGCCAGCAGTTTGCAAGGGGGCGGGCAGCCCCAGCATTTT
CASSLQGGGQPQHF
>TRBV20-1|.|.|TRBJ1-3
TGCAGTGCTAGGGACACAAACTCTGGAAACACCATATATTTT
CSARDTNSGNTIYF
>TRBV7-3|many|.|TRBJ2-1
TGTGCCAGCAGCTTAGGCGGGGGCCCCTCCTACAATGAGCAGTTCTTC
CASSLGGGPSYNEQFF
>TRBV10-2|few|TRBD2|TRBJ2-3
TGCGCCAGCAGTGAGGCTAGCGGGGGATCCGATACGCAGTATTTT
CASSEASGGSDTQYF
>TRBV29-1|.|.|TRBJ2-7
TGCAGCGTTAGGGAGGGGGCTACCTACGAGCAGTACTTC
CSVREGATYEQYF
>TRBV24-1|few|TRBD1|TRBJ2-5
TGTGCCACCAGTGATAGGGGACAGGGCGGTCGGACCCAGTACTTC
CATSDRGQGGRTQYF
>TRBV4-3|.|TRBD1|TRBJ1-6
TGCGCCAGCAGCCAAGATGGGACAGCGAATTCACCCCTCCACTTT
CASSQDGTANSPLHF
>TRBV28|once|.|TRBJ2-7
TGTGCCAGCAGTCCCGTACAGGGTAGGATGGGCTACGAGCAGTACTTC
CASSPVQGRMGYEQYF
>TRBV20-1|few|TRBD1|TRBJ2-7
TGCAGTGCTAGGGACTTAGGGACAGGGGGTCGCGAGCAGTACTTC
CSARDLGTGGREQYF
>TRBV24-1|.|TRBD1|TRBJ2-7
TGTGCCACCAGTGATTTTGGGACAGGGCTTTACGAGCAGTACTTC
CATSDFGTGLYEQYF
>TRBV10-3|.|TRBD1|TRBJ2-5
TGTGCCATCAGTCCGGGACAGAGGCCAGAAGAGACCCAGTACTTC
CAISPGQRPEETQYF
>TRBV12-1|.|.|TRBJ2-1
TGTGCCAGCAGCTTTCCGGGACTAGCGGGGGGCGGACTCTCCTACAATGAGCAGTTCTTC
CASSFPGLAGGGLSYNEQFF
>TRBV19|.|.|TRBJ1-5
TGTGCCAGTACCGCGGCAGGGTCATATCAGCCCCAGCATTTT
CASTAAGSYQPQHF
>TRBV7-3|.|.|TRBJ2-5
TGTGCCAGCAGCCCCACAGGGTCTGGGCAAGAGACCCAGTACTTC
CASSPTGSGQETQYF
>TRBV20-1|.|TRBD1|TRBJ2-7
TGCAGTGCTAGGTCCGACAGGGAATTGTACGAGCAGTACTTC
CSARSDRELYEQYF
>TRBV15|once|.|TRBJ1-6
TGTGCCACCAGCAGAATAGTACAGGGCAAATCACCCCTCCACTTT
CATSRIVQGKSPLHF
>TRBV7-2|.|TRBD1|TRBJ1-4
TGTGCCAGCAGCTTAGCGGCCAGGGGGCGAGGGGAAAAACTGTTTTTT
CASSLAARGRGEKLFF
>TRBV20-1|.|.|TRBJ1-6
TGCAGTGCTAGAGCTGACAGTAATTCACCCCTCCACTTT
CSARADSNSPLHF
>TRBV24-1|few|TRBD2|TRBJ2-5
TGTGCCACCAGTGATTTGCGGGTCGGGGGGAGCCAAGAGACCCAGTACTTC
CATSDLRVGGSQETQYF
>TRBV7-2|few|.|TRBJ2-7
TGTGCCAGCAGCTATAAGACCTACGAGCAGTACTTC
CASSYKTYEQYF
>TRBV7-7|few|.|TRBJ2-7
TGTGCTAGCAGCTTAGTCCTCGGGGCCGCACCCCAGTTC
CASSLVLGAAPQF
>TRBV2|once|TRBD2|TRBJ2-1
TGTGCCAGCAAACGACTAGCAGCCTACAATGAGCAGTTCTTC
CASKRLAAYNEQFF
>TRBV20-1|.|TRBD1|TRBJ1-2
TGCAGTGCTCTTAAAGGACAGGTCAACTATGGCTACACCTTC
CSALKGQVNYGYTF
>TRBV20-1|.|.|TRBJ1-5
TGCAGTGCTAGAGGACTTACCGTCGGTCAGCCCCAGCATTTT
CSARGLTVGQPQHF
>TRBV19|few|.|TRBJ2-7
TGTGCCAGTAGCCAGGGGGGTTACTACGAGCAGTACTTC
CASSQGGYYEQYF
>TRBV20-1|few|TRBD1|TRBJ2-7
TGCAGTGCTCTAAGGGACAGTGGGGGCGAGCAGTACTTC
CSALRDSGGEQYF
>TRBV20-1|once|.|TRBJ2-1
TGCAGTGCTCACAGGTCGGGTGAGCAGTTCTTC
CSAHRSGEQFF
>TRBV10-1|many|.|TRBJ1-5
TGCGCCAGCAGTGGGGGGCTCGGTCAGCCCCAGCATTTT
CASSGGLGQPQHF
>TRBV15|.|TRBD2|TRBJ2-1
TGTGCCACCAGCAGAGGCGGGAGGGCCATCGATGAGCAGTTCTTC
CATSRGGRAIDEQFF
>TRBV11-2|.|.|TRBJ2-7
TGTGCCAGCAGCTTAACCAGGGGTGTTGGGGAGCAGTACTTC
CASSLTRGVGEQYF
>TRBV19|.|TRBD1|TRBJ2-7
TGTGCCAGTAGTTCCCAAAAGACAGGGGGCGAGCAGTACTTC
CASSSQKTGGEQYF
>TRBV7-8|few|.|TRBJ1-1
TGTGCCAGCAGCTTAGCGCACACTGAAGCTTTCTTT
CASSLAHTEAFF
>TRBV5-8|many|.|TRBJ2-1
TGTGCCAGCAGCTTGGTACCCTTCCAAGAGCAGTTCTTC
CASSLVPFQEQFF
>TRBV29-1|.|.|TRBJ2-6
TGCAGCGTCGCGGACAGCCCCGACGGGGCCAACGTCCTGACTTTC
CSVADSPDGANVLTF
>TRBV19|.|.|TRBJ1-1
TGTGCCAGTAGTATTAATATACAGGGGAACACTGAAGCTTTCTTT
CASSINIQGNTEAFF
>TRBV10-1|.|TRBD1|TRBJ1-4
TGCGCCAGCAGCGGATCCGGGACAGGCTTTGAAAAACTGTTTTTT
CASSGSGTGFEKLFF
>TRBV7-9|many|.|TRBJ2-5
TGTGCCAGCAGCTTAGAAAGGGTCTCCGCTGGGACCCAGTACTTC
CASSLERVSAGTQYF
>TRBV24-1|.|TRBD2|TRBJ2-3
TGTGCCACCAGTGATCCGGGGGGGGGAAGCACAGATACGCAGTATTTT
CATSDPGGGSTDTQYF
>TRBV27|many|TRBD1|TRBJ2-7
TGTGCCAGCAGTCCCCGCCCTACCGGGACAGCAACCTACGAGCAGTACTTC
CASSPRPTGTATYEQYF
>TRBV5-1|.|.|TRBJ1-6
TGCGCCAGCAGCACTACGACGGGGTCGTGGTCACCCCTCCACTTT
CASSTTTGSWSPLHF
>TRBV29-1|.|.|TRBJ1-1
TGCAGCGAGGCGCCCATTTCCGGCGGGAACACTGAAGCTTTCTTT
CSEAPISGGNTEAFF
>TRBV6-1|many|.|TRBJ1-5
TGTGCCAGCAGTCCTAAAAGAGGAGGGGGATATAGCAATCAGCCCCAGCATTTT
CASSPKRGGGYSNQPQHF
>TRBV6-4|.|TRBD2|TRBJ2-3
TGTGCCAGCGCCACACTAGCGGGGTATACGCAGTATTTT
CASATLAGYTQYF
>TRBV11-2|.|TRBD2|TRBJ2-3
TGTGCCAGCAGCCCTCCTGGCGGGGGTTTCACAGATACGCAGTATTTT
CASSPPGGGFTDTQYF
>TRBV20-1|.|.|TRBJ1-5
TGCAGTGCCTTGTCCTATAGCAATCAGCCCCAGCATTTT
CSALSYSNQPQHF
>TRBV11-2|once|.|TRBJ2-7
TGTGCCAGCAGCTTCGGTTGGTTGGGCGAGCAGTACTTC
CASSFGWLGEQYF
>TRBV7-3|.|TRBD2|TRBJ2-7
TGTGCCAGCAGCTTTCGGGGGGTCAACGAGCAGTACTTC
CASSFRGVNEQYF
>TRBV15|.|.|TRBJ2-7
TGTGCCACCAGCAGAGAAGAGGGGGGGGAAGCGACTCCTATTACGGACGAGCAGTACTTC
CATSREEGGEATPITDEQYF
>TRBV24-1|.|.|TRBJ2-5
TGTGCCACCAGTGACAATAAAGGAACAGGGCTAGGTGGGGCCCAGTACTTC
CATSDNKGTGLGGAQYF
>TRBV7-9|.|.|TRBJ1-5
TGTGCCAGCAGCTCAACAGGGAGCAATCAGCCCCAGCATTTT
CASSSTGSNQPQHF
>TRBV25-1|.|.|TRBJ2-3
TGTGCCAGCAGTGAATTCACGGGCTTGGTCCCAGATACGCAGTATTTT
CASSEFTGLVPDTQYF
>TRBV20-1|.|.|TRBJ1-2
TGCAGTGCTAGTTCCAGGGGTCACTATGGCTACACCTTC
CSASSRGHYGYTF
>TRBV5-5|.|.|TRBJ2-7
TGTGCCAGCAGCTTATTGAACGGCAACGAGCAGTACTTC
CASSLLNGNEQYF